This TCR beta chain was identified during a study of T-cell reconstitution after alpha-beta-depleted transplantation in children (dated by TCRdb to 2016 to 2018). Notes on the research overall: Using TCR repertoire profiling, the study quantitatively followed how T-cell immune reconstitution unfolded in children after TCRalphabeta/CD19-depleted allogeneic hematopoietic cell transplantation. What the study reported, not specific to this receptor: The frequencies of hyperexpanded clones fell over the following months, and after one year, T-cell counts and TCRbeta diversity were mostly attributed to newly produced T cells. In some patients, high TCRbeta diversity at day 60 was attributed to recipient T cells and intrathymic progenitors that had survived conditioning. Apparently early alphabetaT-cell count recovery about two months after transplant reportedly relied on only several hundred rapidly expanded clones derived from non-depleted graft cells.

To prepare the library, PCR was applied. This sample was sequenced with an Illumina HiSeq 2500. Molecular barcoding was employed in the preparation of TCR libraries, with unique molecular identifiers being used to normalize TCRbeta repertoire quantification. TCRdb reprocessing: public reads trimmed at Q25 with fastp, clones called with MiXCR, in-frame beta chains kept. Each entry is one CDR3 protein sequence, shown with its most common DNA and genes. The sample profile shows roughly 70,000 distinct CDR3 sequences; roughly 5.2% of them were found once. Of the sample, approximately 19% falls within the top ten clones. There are many counts of this clonotype. What antigen it recognizes has not been identified. No per-base quality is available; no much larger clone lies one base away. From the cysteine through the phenylalanine, the CDR3 covers 14 amino acids. Here the CDR3 DNA is all that survives: 42 bases in frame from base 1. The germline V gene specifies SGHNT as CDR1 and YENEEA as CDR2. V sheds 7 bases and J sheds 4 bases, leaving 14 bases between their ends.

The sample's treatment or condition label, in plain terms: allogeneic hematopoietic cell transplantation with graft depleted of TCRalphabeta T cells and CD19 B cells. TCRalphabeta/CD19-depleted allogeneic hematopoietic cell grafts were given to the transplant recipients, all of whom were children. This sequence originates from a boy under two years old who had a stem cell transplant for acute myeloid leukemia, so the T cells may come from the graft donor. The sample in question was PBMCs, mostly from graft donor cells, obtained 180 days after TCRalphabeta/CD19-depleted stem cell transplant. This chain is built from TRBV11-3 and TRBJ2-1; the D segment could be TRBD2, given 5 matching bases. The base sequence is TGTGCCAGCACCCAATCCGGACTGTACAATGAGCAGTTCTTC. Its protein is CASTQSGLYNEQFF.